A selection of T cell receptor beta chains follows, all from one sample in a study of blood T cell repertoires in COVID-19. Some clones are missing from TCRdb's copy, which holds only in-frame ones; the method was immunoSEQ multiplex PCR. Of more than 300,000 clones in the sample, approximately 82% were seen once. Sequenced input: peripheral blood. The receptor set was obtained from a woman in her forties or fifties with acute or convalescent COVID-19. Both conserved end residues are part of each CDR3. D genes are given only for firm matches. Not every row has a clone size; where given, it reads once, few, many or a size class.

v_gene,d_gene,abundance,j_gene,CDR3aa,CDR3nt
TRBV2,TRBD1,-,TRBJ2-1,CASSGQGAPYNEQFF,TGTGCCAGCAGTGGACAGGGGGCCCCCTACAATGAGCAGTTCTTC
TRBV7-9,-,-,TRBJ2-1,CASSFWTASSYNEQFF,TGTGCCAGCAGCTTCTGGACTGCGAGCTCCTACAATGAGCAGTTCTTC
TRBV7-6,-,once,TRBJ1-6,CASSSGGTGQSPLHF,TGTGCCAGCAGCAGTGGAGGAACAGGGCAATCACCCCTCCACTTT
TRBV7-9,TRBD2,-,TRBJ2-1,CASSLGDGRDEQFF,TGTGCCAGCAGCTTAGGGGACGGGAGGGATGAGCAGTTCTTC
TRBV25-1,TRBD1,-,TRBJ1-2,CASTQGSRYGYTF,TGTGCCAGCACACAGGGGAGTCGTTATGGCTACACCTTC
TRBV3-1/TRBV3-2,TRBD1,-,TRBJ1-1,CASTPTGGMAEAFF,TGTGCCAGCACCCCCACAGGGGGAATGGCTGAAGCTTTCTTT
TRBV24-1,-,-,TRBJ2-5,CATSAGISQETQYF,TGTGCCACCAGTGCAGGGATCTCTCAAGAGACCCAGTACTTC
TRBV24-1,-,-,TRBJ2-3,CATSDTPGGTQYF,TGTGCCACCAGTGATACCCCGGGGGGCACGCAGTATTTT
TRBV20-1,-,-,TRBJ2-1,CSASNYKRSSYNEQFF,TGCAGTGCTAGTAACTACAAAAGGTCCTCCTACAATGAGCAGTTCTTC
TRBV4-1,TRBD1,-,TRBJ1-3,CASSQEAGGYSGNTIYF,TGCGCCAGCAGCCAAGAGGCAGGGGGGTACTCTGGAAACACCATATATTTT
TRBV5-6,-,-,TRBJ1-1,CASSLGARTEAFF,TGTGCCAGCAGCTTGGGCGCGAGGACTGAAGCTTTCTTT
TRBV6-1,-,-,TRBJ1-2,CASRWTHNYGYTF,TGTGCCAGCAGGTGGACTCATAACTATGGCTACACCTTC
TRBV7-2,TRBD2,-,TRBJ2-7,CASSPGTSGRGSYEQYF,TGTGCCAGCAGCCCTGGGACTAGCGGGAGAGGGTCCTACGAGCAGTACTTC
TRBV6-6,-,-,TRBJ1-4,CASSYRATNEKLFF,TGTGCCAGCAGCTACAGAGCAACTAATGAAAAACTGTTTTTT
TRBV3-1/TRBV3-2,TRBD1,-,TRBJ1-2,CASSQKGQGVIYGYTF,TGTGCCAGCAGCCAAAAGGGACAGGGGGTGATCTATGGCTACACCTTC
TRBV30,TRBD1,-,TRBJ1-4,CAWNYGQENEKLFF,TGTGCCTGGAACTACGGACAGGAAAATGAAAAACTGTTTTTT
TRBV20-1,-,-,TRBJ1-2,CSASGYREMNGYTF,TGCAGTGCTAGTGGGTACAGGGAAATGAATGGCTACACCTTC
TRBV12-5,TRBD2,-,TRBJ2-2,CASGFPAGANTGELFF,TGTGCTAGTGGTTTCCCAGCGGGGGCTAACACCGGGGAGCTGTTTTTT
TRBV4-2,-,-,TRBJ1-3,CASSPQQDSGNTIYF,TGTGCCAGCAGCCCCCAACAGGACTCTGGAAACACCATATATTTT
TRBV24-1,-,-,TRBJ2-1,CATSDPVTREQFF,TGTGCCACCAGTGACCCGGTCACCCGGGAGCAGTTCTTC
TRBV5-1,TRBD2,-,TRBJ2-2,CASSFLAGSNTGELFF,TGCGCCAGCAGCTTCCTAGCGGGGTCGAACACCGGGGAGCTGTTTTTT
TRBV10-3,TRBD2,-,TRBJ2-5,CAISESGGRAEETQYF,TGTGCCATCAGTGAGTCTGGCGGGAGGGCCGAAGAGACCCAGTACTTC
TRBV18,TRBD2,-,TRBJ2-3,CASSPTSGSTDTQYF,TGTGCCAGCTCACCCACTAGCGGTAGCACAGATACGCAGTATTTT
TRBV2,TRBD2,-,TRBJ2-2,CASSEASGGRAGELFF,TGTGCCAGCAGTGAAGCTAGCGGGGGGCGGGCCGGGGAGCTGTTTTTT
TRBV7-3,TRBD1,-,TRBJ2-3,CASSWMGQGGTDTQYF,TGTGCCAGCAGCTGGATGGGACAGGGGGGCACAGATACGCAGTATTTT
TRBV12-3/TRBV12-4,-,-,TRBJ1-4,CASSLLPVSELFF,TGTGCCAGCAGCCTCCTGCCGGTTTCGGAACTGTTTTTT
TRBV7-2,TRBD1,-,TRBJ1-5,CASSGRQGSQPQHF,TGTGCCAGCAGCGGCAGACAGGGCAGTCAGCCCCAGCATTTT
TRBV19,-,-,TRBJ1-1,CASRGLENTEAFF,TGTGCCAGTAGGGGACTGGAGAACACTGAAGCTTTCTTT
TRBV7-6,-,-,TRBJ1-1,CASSLAAGGGWGTEAFF,TGTGCCAGCAGCTTAGCCGCGGGCGGGGGATGGGGCACTGAAGCTTTCTTT
TRBV7-8,TRBD1,-,TRBJ1-2,CASSDRSRGRDYGYTF,TGTGCCAGCAGCGACCGCTCCAGGGGGCGGGACTATGGCTACACCTTC
TRBV28,-,-,TRBJ1-2,CASSLMLAGVWNGYTF,TGTGCCAGCAGCTTAATGTTAGCAGGGGTGTGGAATGGCTACACCTTC
TRBV6-2/TRBV6-3,TRBD1,-,TRBJ2-3,CASSVGQWTDTQYF,TGTGCCAGCAGTGTGGGACAGTGGACAGATACGCAGTATTTT
TRBV3-1/TRBV3-2,TRBD1,-,TRBJ1-2,CASSQDWTGDYGYTF,TGTGCCAGCAGCCAAGATTGGACAGGGGACTATGGCTACACCTTC
TRBV3-1/TRBV3-2,TRBD2,-,TRBJ2-1,CASSRRDPKLAGPWDEQFF,TGTGCCAGCAGCCGTCGCGATCCGAAACTAGCGGGGCCCTGGGATGAGCAGTTCTTC
TRBV5-1,-,few,TRBJ2-1,CASSLDLDEQFF,TGCGCCAGCAGCTTGGACTTAGATGAGCAGTTCTTC
TRBV19,TRBD1,-,TRBJ2-1,CASIPGTGYNEQFF,TGTGCCAGTATCCCCGGGACAGGGTACAATGAGCAGTTCTTC
TRBV10-2,-,-,TRBJ1-2,CASRTGFEYGYTF,TGCGCCAGCAGAACGGGATTCGAATATGGCTACACCTTC